Each of the 31 T cell receptor beta chains below was sequenced from the same sample in a study of vaccination effects on CD4 cells after COVID-19. ViraFEST assay sequencing came after antigen-specific CD4+ T cells were expanded with viral peptide pools. At the end of roughly ten days of culture, CD4+ T cells were isolated. Participants were given two doses of BNT162b2 or mRNA-1273 vaccine. Repertoires were generated with immunoSEQ multiplex PCR, while TCRdb's copy carries only in-frame clones and drops some. The sample lists fewer than 50,000 clones; approximately 82% were seen once. For these receptors, no antigen is known. The sample consisted of CD4+ T cells from PBMCs cultured with HCoV-NL63 spike peptides, taken after COVID-19 vaccination. The source of these receptors is a human donor who received a COVID-19 vaccine. Some clones in this sample may be carry-over from other donors' samples.

CDR3 DNA: TGTGCCAGCAGTTCCCCGACCGCTTCCTACGAGCAGTACTTC. It encodes CASSSPTASYEQYF. The rearrangement joins TRBV6-6 to TRBJ2-7; no clear D gene. The CDR3 consists of 14 residues. Trimming pared 4 bases from V and 1 base from J, leaving 11 bases between. In germline, CDR1 is MNHNY, CDR2 SVGAGI (reference sequence).

The chain is built from TRBV3-1 (or the pseudogene TRBV3-2) and TRBJ1-2; no clear D gene. This CDR3 has 15 residues. With 1 base removed from V and 0 bases from J, the gap between germline ends came to 9 bases. The germline CDR1 and CDR2 sequences are LGHDT and YNNKEL (reference sequence). The CDR3 protein is CASSQGATPNYGYTF. CDR3 in DNA: TGTGCCAGCAGCCAAGGAGCGACACCTAACTATGGCTACACCTTC.

V usage is TRBV29-1 and J usage is TRBJ1-2; a weak D match, TRBD1 (5 bases). The V and J ends lost 6 bases and 11 bases respectively, with 13 bases between them. In germline, CDR1 is SQVTM, CDR2 ANQGSEA. The CDR3 loop spans 10 amino acids. The CDR3 DNA follows: TGCAGCGTGGGGATGGGGGAATACACCTTC. It specifies CSVGMGEYTF.

The V call is TRBV18, the J call TRBJ1-5; a weak D match, TRBD1 (5 bases). The CDR3 totals 14 residues. CDR1 is KGHSH, CDR2 LQKENI, per germline. Trimming pared 6 bases from V and 0 bases from J, leaving 9 bases between. The chain's CDR3 is CASSQGDSNQPQHF. For the CDR3, the DNA is TGTGCCAGCTCCCAAGGGGATAGCAATCAGCCCCAGCATTTT.

V and J are TRBV7-2 and TRBJ2-1; TRBD2 matches at 11 bases. The junction had 1 base not matched to a gene; V was cut back by 2 bases and J by 4 bases. Germline V CDR1 and CDR2: SGHTA, FQGNSA. The CDR3 runs to 15 residues. The CDR3 region has the DNA TGTGCCAGCAGCTTAACTAGCGGGGGTTACAATGAGCAGTTCTTC. As protein: CASSLTSGGYNEQFF.

This chain uses TRBV5-1 with TRBJ1-4; D is uncertain. V shed 1 base and J shed 3 bases, with 10 bases lying between them. This CDR3 region has 15 residues. The germline V gene has CDR1 SGHRS and CDR2 YFSETQ. For the CDR3, the DNA is TGCGCCAGCAGCTTGCGAGGTGGCCCTAATGAAAAACTGTTTTTT. As protein: CASSLRGGPNEKLFF.

J is TRBJ1-1 and V is TRBV11-2; unclear D gene. The CDR3 loop spans 13 amino acids. Trimming removed 1 base at V and 5 bases at J, with 8 bases between. CDR1 and CDR2 (germline): SGHAT, FQNNGV. The DNA for the CDR3 is TGTGCCAGCAGCTTAGTCTTCGGGACTGAAGCTTTCTTT. Residues: CASSLVFGTEAFF.

The V and J genes are TRBV10-1 and TRBJ1-3; D is unclear. The CDR3 length is 16 residues. Germline loops: CDR1 WNHNN, CDR2 SYGVQD (reference sequence). V was clipped by 2 bases and J by 0 bases, with 11 bases between them. CDR3 nucleotides: TGCGCCAGCAGTGAGGACCCTATTAACTCTGGAAACACCATATATTTT. It is translated as CASSEDPINSGNTIYF.

The rearrangement joins TRBV28 to TRBJ1-5; the D is unclear. Deletions cut 7 bases from V and 4 bases from J, with 14 bases between. From germline, CDR1 is MDHEN and CDR2 SYDVKM. The CDR3 is 14 amino acids. DNA of the CDR3: TGTGCCAGCATTACGGGGTTTAGTAATCAGCCCCAGCATTTT. Translating gives CASITGFSNQPQHF.

The rearrangement uses TRBV7-8 and TRBJ1-6; TRBD1 matches at 7 bases. V was pared by 6 bases and J by 6 bases, with 11 bases of the junction left unmatched. Germline assignment: CDR1 SGHVS and CDR2 FQNEAQ. This CDR3 comprises 16 residues. CDR3 loop: CASSYRGRSSNSPLHF. The DNA for the CDR3 is TGTGCCAGCAGTTATAGGGGGCGCAGCAGTAATTCACCCCTCCACTTT.

The gene calls are TRBV18 and TRBJ2-5; no reliable D call. CDR1 and CDR2 from the germline V gene are KGHSH and LQKENI. The germline V and J ends were trimmed by 1 base and 1 base, with 10 bases remaining between them. This CDR3 has 15 residues. The CDR3 DNA is TGTGCCAGCTCACCACAACCAGGCTTCCAAGAGACCCAGTACTTC. Translation gives CASSPQPGFQETQYF.

This clone appeared a single time. V is TRBV2 and J is TRBJ2-2; D might be TRBD1 (5 bases). Germline CDR1 is SNHLY and CDR2 is FYNNEI. With 6 bases removed from V and 0 bases from J, the gap between germline ends came to 11 bases. The CDR3 spans 15 residues. As DNA, the CDR3 is TGTGCCAGCAGCAGGGTACCGGCGAACACCGGGGAGCTGTTTTTT. Its protein is CASSRVPANTGELFF.

The sample holds a few counts of this clone. The gene calls are TRBV28 and TRBJ1-6; D unclear. This CDR3 is 12 amino acids long. V gave up 7 bases and J gave up 7 bases, with 8 bases separating them. Germline CDR1 is MDHEN and CDR2 is SYDVKM. CDR3 bases: TGTGCCAGCACCGTGAACAATTCACCCCTCCACTTT. Translating gives CASTVNNSPLHF.

This sequence joins TRBV6-6 and TRBJ2-3; 12 bases fit TRBD1. The CDR3 sequence is 16 residues long. V lost 6 bases, J lost 3 bases, and 7 bases stayed unmatched. Germline V gives CDR1 MNHNY, CDR2 SVGAGI (reference sequence). CDR3 nucleotide sequence: TGTGCCAGCAGCACCGGGACAGGGGGCTATACAGATACGCAGTATTTT. This codes for CASSTGTGGYTDTQYF.

The J gene is TRBJ2-1, the V gene TRBV24-1, with 9 nucleotides matching TRBD1. V shed 4 bases and J 4 bases; nucleotides not matched to a gene: 10. Germline-derived CDR1 and CDR2 are KGHDR and SFDVKD. This CDR3 has 17 amino acids. CDR3 sequence: CATSDPLQGADYNEQFF. CDR3 DNA: TGTGCCACCAGTGACCCATTACAGGGGGCTGATTACAATGAGCAGTTCTTC.

This clone has just one count. The J gene is TRBJ1-1, the V gene TRBV6-5; 12 positions match TRBD1. The CDR3 totals 16 residues. Unmatched junction bases numbered 2, after V lost 2 bases and J lost 1 base. Germline V gene lookup returns CDR1 MNHEY and CDR2 SVGAGI. CDR3 loop: CASSYLGQGANTEAFF. CDR3 sequence (DNA): TGTGCCAGCAGTTACCTGGGACAGGGGGCGAACACTGAAGCTTTCTTT.

The chain joins TRBV5-1 to TRBJ2-5, with 12 bases matching TRBD1. Trimming at V came to 3 bases and at J to 5 bases, leaving 2 bases not matched to a gene. The CDR3 has 14 amino acids. Germline V gene sequence: CDR1 SGHRS, CDR2 YFSETQ. As DNA, the CDR3 is TGCGCCAGCAGCTGGGACAGGGGGCCTGAGACCCAGTACTTC. Amino acid sequence: CASSWDRGPETQYF.

The chain couples TRBV3-1 (or the pseudogene TRBV3-2) to TRBJ1-5; D unresolved. The germline V gene has CDR1 LGHDT and CDR2 YNNKEL (reference sequence). This CDR3 is 13 amino acids long. V was cut by 0 bases and J by 4 bases, with 4 bases left in between. CDR3 amino acids: CASSQDLNQPQHF. The CDR3 nucleotides read TGTGCCAGCAGCCAAGATTTAAATCAGCCCCAGCATTTT.

The rearrangement links TRBV7-2 to TRBJ1-2; tentative D call: TRBD1 (5 bases). Germline CDR1 reads SGHTA; CDR2 reads FQGNSA. The V gene lost 1 base and the J gene lost 9 bases, with 12 bases spanning the gap. The CDR3 has 13 amino acids. The CDR3 is CASSLVQAVSYTF. In nucleotides, the CDR3 is TGTGCCAGCAGCTTAGTACAGGCCGTGAGCTACACCTTC.

J is TRBJ1-6 and V is TRBV14; D is undetermined. The CDR3 is 17 amino acids. Germline V gene data show CDR1 as SGHDN and CDR2 as FVKESK. V was shortened by 5 bases and J by 3 bases, with 17 bases between the two germline ends. The CDR3 DNA sequence: TGTGCCAGCAGCGGGCCTACCGGACTTAGCTATAATTCACCCCTCCACTTT. Amino acids: CASSGPTGLSYNSPLHF.

In this sample, this clone turned up a few times. The CDR3 DNA sequence: TGCGCCAGCAGCCAGACTAGCGGGGGCTACAATGAGCAGTTCTTC. The encoded protein is CASSQTSGGYNEQFF. The V call is TRBV5-1, the J call TRBJ2-1; 12 positions match TRBD2. Germline CDR1 is SGHRS and CDR2 is YFSETQ. The CDR3 loop spans 15 amino acids. V lost 4 bases, J lost 3 bases, and 2 bases stayed unmatched.

The V call is TRBV7-2, the J call TRBJ2-1, with 10 bases lining up with TRBD2. Germline lookup yields CDR1 SGHTA and CDR2 FQGNSA. V lost 7 bases to trimming and J lost 10 bases; unmatched junction nucleotides: 7. This CDR3 is built from 13 residues. The CDR3 DNA is TGTGCCAGCACCATAGCGGGGGGTGGGGAGCAGTTCTTC. Translating it yields CASTIAGGGEQFF. Full variable domain (rest looked up from reference TRBV7-2 and TRBJ2-1): GAGVSQSPSNKVTEKGKDVELRCDPISGHTALYWYRQSLGQGLEFLIYFQGNSAPDKSGLPSDRFSAERTGGSVSTLTIQRTQQEDSAVYLCASTIAGGGEQFFGPGTRLTVL.

V usage is TRBV12-5 and J usage is TRBJ1-6, with D possibly TRBD1 on 6 matching bases. The CDR3 spans 15 residues. Trimming took 6 bases from V and 3 from J, leaving 12 bases between them. Germline V gene lookup returns CDR1 LGHNT and CDR2 FRNRAP. CDR3 region: CASGKGGIYNSPLHF. The CDR3 DNA sequence: TGTGCTAGTGGGAAGGGGGGAATCTATAATTCACCCCTCCACTTT.

This chain uses TRBV5-6 with TRBJ2-2; D is uncertain. Trimming cost V 2 bases and J 0 bases, with 8 bases left between them. CDR1 and CDR2 (germline): SGHDT, YYEEEE. The CDR3 is 15 residues long. The CDR3 reads CASSFGGTNTGELFF. The CDR3 coding sequence is TGTGCCAGCAGCTTCGGTGGGACGAACACCGGGGAGCTGTTTTTT. Full variable domain (remainder filled in from reference TRBV5-6 and TRBJ2-2): DAGVTQSPTHLIKTRGQQVTLRCSPKSGHDTVSWYQQALGQGPQFIFQYYEEEERQRGNFPDRFSGHQFPNYSSELNVNALLLGDSALYLCASSFGGTNTGELFFGEGSRLTVL.

This clone was seen once. This chain joins TRBV3-1 (or the pseudogene TRBV3-2) and TRBJ2-1; the D gene is possibly TRBD2 (5 bases). CDR1 is LGHDT and CDR2 is YNNKEL in the germline V gene (reference sequence). With 8 bases removed from V and 7 bases from J, the gap between germline ends came to 18 bases. The CDR3 has 14 amino acids. The CDR3, as DNA: TGTGCCAGCGCACCCCTAGCAAAGGCTAATGAGCAGTTCTTC. This gives the protein CASAPLAKANEQFF.

The chain recombines TRBV5-8 with TRBJ1-2; D remains ambiguous. Between the trimmed V and J ends, which lost 0 bases and 8 bases, there was a span of 17 bases. This CDR3 has 15 residues. Germline-derived CDR1 and CDR2 are SGHTS and YDEGEE. This chain's CDR3 is CASSLERVGLYGYTF. The DNA for the CDR3 is TGTGCCAGCAGCTTGGAAAGGGTCGGTTTGTACGGCTACACCTTC.

Details on this clone: One end of the junction fails to match germline, which may point to a read error. The rearrangement links TRBV4-1 to TRBJ1-2, with a possible D match to TRBD1 (5 bases). The CDR3 has 16 residues. CDR1 and CDR2 (germline): MGHRA, YSYEKL. The CDR3 bases are TGCACCAGCAGCCAACCCCGGGAGGGGTGGGGAGATGGCTACACCTTC. Its protein is CTSSQPREGWGDGYTF.

The V gene is TRBV30, the J gene TRBJ2-1; D is unclear. Trimming removed 0 bases from V and 2 bases from J, with 8 bases in between. The CDR3 is 14 residues long. From germline, CDR1 is GTSNPN and CDR2 SVGIG (reference sequence). CDR3 DNA sequence: TGTGCCTGGAGTGTTAAAGGCCCCTACAATGAGCAGTTCTTC. As protein: CAWSVKGPYNEQFF.

J is TRBJ1-1 and V is TRBV24-1; D uncertain. The CDR3 runs 13 residues. V was cut by 1 base and J by 7 bases, with 9 bases left in between. Germline loops: CDR1 KGHDR, CDR2 SFDVKD. In DNA, the CDR3 is TGTGCCACCAGTGATTTTAAGGGTATTGAAGCTTTCTTT. The encoded protein is CATSDFKGIEAFF.

This chain links TRBV7-9 with TRBJ2-7; maybe TRBD1 (5 bases). V lost 5 bases and J 1 base, leaving 15 bases between the germline ends. The CDR3 contains 15 residues. Looked up from germline, CDR1 is SEHNR and CDR2 is FQNEAQ (reference sequence). Written as DNA, the CDR3 is TGTGCCAGCAGCCACACCGACAGAGCATCCTACGAGCAGTACGTC. Encoded protein: CASSHTDRASYEQYV.

In this sample, this clone turned up once. The rearrangement uses TRBV24-1 and TRBJ2-7; D is possibly TRBD1 (8 bases). The germline CDR1 and CDR2 sequences are KGHDR and SFDVKD. The CDR3 is 20 residues long. V gave up 6 bases and J gave up 4 bases, with 33 bases separating them. CDR3 in DNA: TGTGCCACCAGTCCCCTGGGGGGGACAGGTACAATTCGACCTGATTACGAGCAGTACGTC. Amino acids: CATSPLGGTGTIRPDYEQYV.